Here is one TCR beta chain with its context. Its specificity is unknown. The sample is drawn from a study of T cell responses to AZD1222 COVID-19 vaccine. Notes on the study in general: Per reports, nearly half of all spike-specific TCRs target regions that are unmutated in variants.

Repertoires were generated with immunoSEQ multiplex PCR, while TCRdb's copy carries only in-frame clones and drops some. Of more than 95,000 clones in the sample, less than 95% were seen once. The V end lost 3 bases, the J end lost 2 bases, and 9 bases lay between the germline ends. The CDR3 totals 14 residues. The germline V gene encodes CDR1 LGHNA and CDR2 YNFKEQ. This chain connects TRBV4-2 to TRBJ2-3; D is ambiguous. The sequenced sample was peripheral blood, obtained on day 0 of AZD1222 vaccination. The sequence came from an adult in good health. CDR3 DNA sequence: TGTGCCAGCAGCCAGTCCCTAACCACAGATACGCAGTATTTT. It codes for CASSQSLTTDTQYF.